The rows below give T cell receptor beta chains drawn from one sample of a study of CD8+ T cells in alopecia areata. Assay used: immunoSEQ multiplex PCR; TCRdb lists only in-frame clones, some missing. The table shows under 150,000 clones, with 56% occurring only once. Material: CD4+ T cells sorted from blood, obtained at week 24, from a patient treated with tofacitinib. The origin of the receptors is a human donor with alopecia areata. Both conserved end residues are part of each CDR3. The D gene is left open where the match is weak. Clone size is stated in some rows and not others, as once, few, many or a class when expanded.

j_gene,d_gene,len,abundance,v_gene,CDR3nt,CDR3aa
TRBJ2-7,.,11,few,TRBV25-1,TGTGCCAGCAGTACGGCGGCGGAGCAGTACTTC,CASSTAAEQYF
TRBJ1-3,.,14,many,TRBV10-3,TGTGCCATCAGTGACACAGGGTCCGGAAACACCATATATTTT,CAISDTGSGNTIYF
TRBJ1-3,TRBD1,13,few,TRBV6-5,TGTGCCAGCACAGGGGGCAGGGGAAACACCATATATTTT,CASTGGRGNTIYF
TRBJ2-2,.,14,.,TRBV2,TGTGCCAGCAGTGAATTAACAAACACCGGGGAGCTGTTTTTT,CASSELTNTGELFF
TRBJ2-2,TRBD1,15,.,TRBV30,TGTGCCTGGAGCAAACCCGACAGGGACACCGGGGAGCTGTTTTTT,CAWSKPDRDTGELFF
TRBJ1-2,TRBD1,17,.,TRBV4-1,TGCGCCAGCAGCCAGCTCCTGGGGGGACAGGGGTCCTATGGCTACACCTTC,CASSQLLGGQGSYGYTF
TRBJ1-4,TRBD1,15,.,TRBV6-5,TGTGCCAGCAGTTACCCTCAGGGGGCAGGGGAAAAACTGTTTTTT,CASSYPQGAGEKLFF
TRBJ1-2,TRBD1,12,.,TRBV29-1,TGCAGCGTCCGGACAGGGAACTATGGCTACACCTTC,CSVRTGNYGYTF
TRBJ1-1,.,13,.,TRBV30,TGTGCCTGGAGACCACATATGAACACTGAAGCTTTCTTT,CAWRPHMNTEAFF
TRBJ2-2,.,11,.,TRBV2,TGTGCCAGCAGCAGCACCGGGGAGCTGTTTTTT,CASSSTGELFF
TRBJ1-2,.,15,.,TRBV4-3,TGCGCCAGCAGCCAAGATGGGAGGGCGGCCTATGGCTACACCTTC,CASSQDGRAAYGYTF
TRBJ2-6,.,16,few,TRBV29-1,TGCAGCGCCGCCACAGCTCCTCTCTCTGGGGCCAACGTCCTGACTTTC,CSAATAPLSGANVLTF
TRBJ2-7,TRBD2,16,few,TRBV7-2,TGTGCCAGCAGCTTAGCGCGTCGGACTAGGGACTACGAGCAGTACTTC,CASSLARRTRDYEQYF
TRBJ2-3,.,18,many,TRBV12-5,TGTGCTAGTGGTTTGGTATGGGATGTAGGGGTCGGCACAGATACGCAGTATTTT,CASGLVWDVGVGTDTQYF
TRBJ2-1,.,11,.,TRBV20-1,TGCAGTGAACGAACCTACAATGAGCAGTTCTTC,CSERTYNEQFF
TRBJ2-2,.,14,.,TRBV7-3,TGTGCCAGCAGCAGAGGGGCAAACACCGGGGAGCTGTTTTTT,CASSRGANTGELFF
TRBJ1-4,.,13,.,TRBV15,TGTGCCACCAGCAGAGATCTTGGTGAAAAACTGTTTTTT,CATSRDLGEKLFF
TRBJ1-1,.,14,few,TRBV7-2,TGTGCCAGCAGCCCCTCGGGGGGGAACACTGAAGCTTTCTTT,CASSPSGGNTEAFF
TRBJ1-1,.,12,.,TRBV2,TGTGCCAGCAGGAAAGACATGACGCGAGCTTTCTTT,CASRKDMTRAFF
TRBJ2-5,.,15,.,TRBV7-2,TGTGCCAGCAGCTTAGTTGGAGGCCCTCGGGAGACCCAGTACTTC,CASSLVGGPRETQYF
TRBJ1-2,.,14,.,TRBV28,TGTGCCAGCAGTCCCCAGGGGATCAACTATGGCTACACCTTC,CASSPQGINYGYTF
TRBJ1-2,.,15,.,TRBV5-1,TGCGCCAGCAGCACTAACGCGGGGGGTAACTATGGCTACACCTTC,CASSTNAGGNYGYTF
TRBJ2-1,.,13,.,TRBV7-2,TGTGCCAGCAGCTTAGATTTTCGGCTCTCCCGGTTCTTC,CASSLDFRLSRFF
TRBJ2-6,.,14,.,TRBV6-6,TGTGCCAGCAGCGAGGACTCTGGGGCCAACGTCCTGACTTTC,CASSEDSGANVLTF
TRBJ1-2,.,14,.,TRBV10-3,TGTGCCATCAGTGCAGGGGAAGCGAACTATGGCTACACCTTC,CAISAGEANYGYTF
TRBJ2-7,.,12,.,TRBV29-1,TGCAGCGTTCTACAGGGAGGATACGAGCAGTACTTC,CSVLQGGYEQYF
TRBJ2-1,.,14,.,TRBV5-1,TGCGCCAGCTCTGGGGGGTCACCATACAATGAGCAGTTCTTC,CASSGGSPYNEQFF
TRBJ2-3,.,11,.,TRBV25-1,TGTGCCAGCAGTGATCGCGATACGCAGTATTTT,CASSDRDTQYF
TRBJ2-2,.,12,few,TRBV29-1,TGCAGCGTTCGTTTGTACACCGGGGAGCTGTTTTTT,CSVRLYTGELFF
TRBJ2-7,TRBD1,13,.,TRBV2,TGTGCCAGCAGTGTACAGGGGGCCTACGAGCAGTACTTC,CASSVQGAYEQYF